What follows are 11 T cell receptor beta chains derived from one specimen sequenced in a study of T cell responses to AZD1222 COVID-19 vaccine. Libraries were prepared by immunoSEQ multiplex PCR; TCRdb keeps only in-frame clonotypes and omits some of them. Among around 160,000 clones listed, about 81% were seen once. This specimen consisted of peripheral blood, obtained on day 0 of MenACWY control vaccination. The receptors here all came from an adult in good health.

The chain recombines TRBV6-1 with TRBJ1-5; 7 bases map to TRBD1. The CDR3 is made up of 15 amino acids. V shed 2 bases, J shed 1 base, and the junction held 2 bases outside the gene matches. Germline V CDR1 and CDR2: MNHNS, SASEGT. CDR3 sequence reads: CASSEWDRSNQPQHF. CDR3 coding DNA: TGTGCCAGCAGTGAATGGGACAGAAGCAATCAGCCCCAGCATTTT.

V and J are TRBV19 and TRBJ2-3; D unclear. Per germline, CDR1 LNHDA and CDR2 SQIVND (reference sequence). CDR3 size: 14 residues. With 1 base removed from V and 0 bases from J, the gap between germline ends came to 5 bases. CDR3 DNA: TGTGCCAGTAGTATAGGTGGGAGCACAGATACGCAGTATTTT. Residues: CASSIGGSTDTQYF. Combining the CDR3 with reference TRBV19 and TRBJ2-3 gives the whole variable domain DGGITQSPKYLFRKEGQNVTLSCEQNLNHDAMYWYRQDPGQGLRLIYYSQIVNDFQKGDIAEGYSVSREKKESFPLTVTSAQKNPTAFYLCASSIGGSTDTQYFGPGTRLTVL.

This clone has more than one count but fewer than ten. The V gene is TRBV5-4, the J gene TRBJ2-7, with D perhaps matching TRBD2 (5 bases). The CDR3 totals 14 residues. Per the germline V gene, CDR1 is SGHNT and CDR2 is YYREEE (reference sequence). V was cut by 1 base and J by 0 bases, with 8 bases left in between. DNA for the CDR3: TGTGCCAGCAGCTTGACGGGGAGCTCCTACGAGCAGTACTTC. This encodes CASSLTGSSYEQYF. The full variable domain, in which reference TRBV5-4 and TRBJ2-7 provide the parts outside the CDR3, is ETGVTQSPTHLIKTRGQQVTLRCSSQSGHNTVSWYQQALGQGPQFIFQYYREEENGRGNFPPRFSGLQFPNYSSELNVNALELDDSALYLCASSLTGSSYEQYFGPGTRLTVT.

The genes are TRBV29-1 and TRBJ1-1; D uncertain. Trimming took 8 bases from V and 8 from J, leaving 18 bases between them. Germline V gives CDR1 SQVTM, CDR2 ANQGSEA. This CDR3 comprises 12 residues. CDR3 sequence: CSIMDGHLEAFF. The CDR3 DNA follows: TGCAGCATAATGGACGGGCATTTGGAAGCTTTCTTT.

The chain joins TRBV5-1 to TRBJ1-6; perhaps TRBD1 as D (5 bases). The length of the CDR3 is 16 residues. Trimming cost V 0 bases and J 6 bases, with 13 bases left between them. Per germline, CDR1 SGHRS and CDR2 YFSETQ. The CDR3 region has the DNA TGCGCCAGCAGCTTGGCCATTAGGGACTTTAATTCACCCCTCCACTTT. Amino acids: CASSLAIRDFNSPLHF.

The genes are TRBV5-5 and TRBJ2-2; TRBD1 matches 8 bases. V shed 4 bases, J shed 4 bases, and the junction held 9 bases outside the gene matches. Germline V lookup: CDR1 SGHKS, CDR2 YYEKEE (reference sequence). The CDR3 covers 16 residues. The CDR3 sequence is CASSPLGQEGTGELFF. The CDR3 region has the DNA TGTGCCAGCAGCCCGTTGGGACAGGAGGGCACCGGGGAGCTGTTTTTT.

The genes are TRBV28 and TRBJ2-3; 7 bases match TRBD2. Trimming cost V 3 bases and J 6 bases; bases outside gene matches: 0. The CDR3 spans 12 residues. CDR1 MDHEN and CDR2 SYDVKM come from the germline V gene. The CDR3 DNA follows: TGTGCCAGCAGTTTGGGGGGGGATACGCAGTATTTT. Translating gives CASSLGGDTQYF.

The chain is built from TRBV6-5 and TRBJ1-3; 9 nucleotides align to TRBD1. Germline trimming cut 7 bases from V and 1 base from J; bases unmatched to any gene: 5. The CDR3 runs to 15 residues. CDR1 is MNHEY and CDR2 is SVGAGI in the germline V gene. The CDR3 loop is CASKFDRGSGNTIYF. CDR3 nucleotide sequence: TGTGCCAGCAAATTTGACAGGGGGTCTGGAAACACCATATATTTT.

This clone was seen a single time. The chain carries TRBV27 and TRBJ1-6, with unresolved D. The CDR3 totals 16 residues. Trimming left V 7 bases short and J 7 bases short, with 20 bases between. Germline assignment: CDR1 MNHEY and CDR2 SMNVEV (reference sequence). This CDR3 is CASTPSPTSGNSPLHF. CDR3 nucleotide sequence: TGTGCCAGCACCCCATCCCCGACAAGCGGGAATTCACCCCTCCACTTT.

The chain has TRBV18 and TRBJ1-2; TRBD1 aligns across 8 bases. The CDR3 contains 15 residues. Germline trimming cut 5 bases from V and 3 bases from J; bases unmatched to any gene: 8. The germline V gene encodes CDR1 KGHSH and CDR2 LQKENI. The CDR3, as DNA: TGTGCCAGCTCAGAACGGACAGGGATAGACTATGGCTACACCTTC. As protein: CASSERTGIDYGYTF.

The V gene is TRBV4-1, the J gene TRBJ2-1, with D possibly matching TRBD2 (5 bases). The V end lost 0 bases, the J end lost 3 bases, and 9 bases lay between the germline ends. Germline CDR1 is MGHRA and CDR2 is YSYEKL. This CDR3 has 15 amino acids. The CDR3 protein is CASSQDSRGYNEQFF. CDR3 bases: TGCGCCAGCAGCCAAGATAGTCGGGGCTACAATGAGCAGTTCTTC.